One and the same sample provided the 7 T cell receptor beta chains below, sequenced in a study of T cell responses to AZD1222 COVID-19 vaccine. Clones were read by immunoSEQ multiplex PCR, and TCRdb kept only the in-frame ones, dropping some. The repertoire holds some 140,000 clones, with about 91% as singletons. The sample here was peripheral blood, taken 28 days after the second AZD1222 dose. The origin of the receptors is an adult who received the AZD1222 COVID-19 vaccine.

The chain employs TRBV5-5 and TRBJ1-2; 7 nucleotides agree with TRBD1. From germline, CDR1 is SGHKS and CDR2 YYEKEE (reference sequence). This CDR3 is 14 amino acids long. The trim removed 2 bases at V and 6 bases at J, leaving 7 bases unmatched. CDR3 protein: CASSFLDRADGYTF. The CDR3 DNA reads as TGTGCCAGCAGCTTTCTCGACAGGGCTGATGGCTACACCTTC.

This clone was observed a few times. The rearrangement joins TRBV19 to TRBJ2-3; either TRBD1 or TRBD2 may fit D (5 bases each). The CDR3 length is 16 residues. Looked up from germline, CDR1 is LNHDA and CDR2 is SQIVND (reference sequence). V lost 5 bases and J lost 0, with 15 bases in between. The CDR3 nucleotides read TGTGCCAGTAGTGCCCGGGACGGAGCTAGCACAGATACGCAGTATTTT. It is translated as CASSARDGASTDTQYF.

The CDR3 sequence: CASSLRRSVTIYF. The CDR3 DNA reads as TGTGCCAGCAGCTTGAGACGGTCTGTCACCATATATTTT. The rearrangement uses TRBV5-6 and TRBJ1-3, with D unresolved. V shed 1 base and J shed 9 bases, with 11 bases lying between them. The CDR3 contains 13 residues. CDR1 and CDR2 from the germline V gene are SGHDT and YYEEEE.

V is TRBV28 and J is TRBJ2-7; 8 bases align to TRBD1. The V gene end was trimmed by 6 bases and the J gene end by 6 bases; junction bases not matched to a gene: 7. Germline CDR1 MDHEN, CDR2 SYDVKM. There are 13 residues in the CDR3. The CDR3 nucleotides are TGTGCCAGCAGCCTCGGACAGGGACTCGAGCAGTACGTC. This codes for CASSLGQGLEQYV.

The rearrangement links TRBV18 to TRBJ1-2, with D possibly TRBD1 on 6 matching bases. The CDR3 contains 16 residues. Germline values: CDR1 KGHSH, CDR2 LQKENI. V was pared by 3 bases and J by 4 bases, with 18 bases between. CDR3 nucleotides: TGTGCCAGCTCACCGAATCAGGACAGAGCTAGCTATGGCTACACCTTC. Translated, it gives CASSPNQDRASYGYTF.

The table lists this clone with a count of one. The chain links TRBV7-2 to TRBJ2-2; no clear D gene. The CDR3 length is 14 residues. V lost 1 base and J 1 base, leaving 4 bases between the germline ends. Germline V gene lookup returns CDR1 SGHTA and CDR2 FQGNSA. The CDR3 region is CASSLDRNTGELFF. CDR3 DNA: TGTGCCAGCAGCTTAGACAGGAACACCGGGGAGCTGTTTTTT.

The genes are TRBV4-1 and TRBJ2-7; 7 bases fit TRBD1. The germline V gene encodes CDR1 MGHRA and CDR2 YSYEKL. V was clipped by 1 base and J by 4 bases; unmatched bases: 13. CDR3 length equals 17 residues. For the CDR3, the DNA is TGCGCCAGCAGCCAAGTCGGGCGGAGTAGGGGGCGATACGAGCAGTACTTC. This gives the protein CASSQVGRSRGRYEQYF.